Listed below are T cell receptor beta chains from one sample, sequenced in a study of blood T cell repertoires in COVID-19. Data came from immunoSEQ multiplex PCR; TCRdb stores just in-frame clones and leaves some out. The sample has about 670,000 clones; more than 80% are singletons. What was sequenced was peripheral blood. The source is a woman under 30 with acute or convalescent COVID-19. CDR3s include the opening cysteine and the closing phenylalanine or tryptophan. A D gene is named only where the DNA matches it firmly. Rows give clone size only sometimes, using once, few, many, or a class for an expanded clone.

13	NA	TRBD1	TRBV29-1	TRBJ2-1	CSVDRTGGSEQFF	TGCAGCGTTGATCGGACAGGGGGGTCTGAGCAGTTCTTC
15	NA	TRBD1	TRBV5-5	TRBJ1-1	CASSHRQGGGTEAFF	TGTGCCAGCAGCCATAGACAGGGAGGAGGCACTGAAGCTTTCTTT
18	NA	NA	TRBV4-1	TRBJ1-4	CASSQAPPPGLDYEKLFF	TGCGCCAGCAGCCAAGCCCCTCCCCCGGGACTCGATTATGAAAAACTGTTTTTT
14	NA	NA	TRBV9	TRBJ1-5	CASSVGLRGQPQHF	TGTGCCAGCAGCGTTGGACTCCGTGGGCAGCCCCAGCATTTT
13	NA	NA	TRBV7-9	TRBJ1-3	CASSLAQINTIYF	TGTGCCAGCAGCTTAGCACAGATCAACACCATATATTTT
14	NA	NA	TRBV6-5	TRBJ1-2	CASSYSIQGYGYTF	TGTGCCAGCAGTTACTCGATCCAGGGGTATGGCTACACCTTC
14	NA	NA	TRBV7-9	TRBJ1-2	CASSQKQGLYGYTF	TGTGCCAGCAGCCAGAAACAGGGTCTCTATGGCTACACCTTC
14	once	NA	TRBV7-8	TRBJ1-5	CASSPPSSNQPQHF	TGTGCCAGCAGCCCACCTAGTAGCAATCAGCCCCAGCATTTT
15	NA	NA	TRBV27	TRBJ2-2	CASSLSPGLTGELFF	TGTGCCAGCAGTTTATCGCCGGGACTTACCGGGGAGCTGTTTTTT
18	NA	TRBD2	TRBV30	TRBJ2-2	CAWRFPGLRGGPTGELFF	TGTGCCTGGAGGTTCCCTGGGCTGCGGGGGGGCCCCACCGGGGAGCTGTTTTTT
15	NA	NA	TRBV6-5	TRBJ1-3	CASKTVGSSGNTIYF	TGTGCCAGCAAAACAGTTGGGAGCTCTGGAAACACCATATATTTT
17	NA	TRBD1	TRBV9	TRBJ2-1	CASSVGLRDRDYNEQFF	TGTGCCAGCAGCGTAGGACTCCGGGACAGGGACTACAATGAGCAGTTCTTC
15	NA	NA	TRBV5-6	TRBJ2-2	CASSRGWANTGELFF	TGTGCCAGCAGCCGCGGGTGGGCCAACACCGGGGAGCTGTTTTTT
11	once	NA	TRBV7-2	TRBJ1-6	CASTNNSPLHF	TGTGCCAGCACTAATAATTCACCCCTCCACTTT
14	once	TRBD1	TRBV5-4	TRBJ2-7	CASSQGTGDYEQYF	TGTGCCAGCAGCCAGGGGACAGGGGACTACGAGCAGTACTTC
14	NA	NA	TRBV19	TRBJ1-5	CASSKDTVDQPQHF	TGTGCCAGTAGTAAGGACACGGTGGATCAGCCCCAGCATTTT
14	NA	TRBD1	TRBV5-1	TRBJ1-2	CASSWTGGHYGYTF	TGCGCCAGCAGTTGGACAGGGGGCCACTATGGCTACACCTTC
14	NA	NA	TRBV6-4	TRBJ2-1	CASSGGTGGDEQFF	TGTGCCAGCAGTGGAGGGACCGGCGGGGATGAGCAGTTCTTC
14	NA	NA	TRBV5-1	TRBJ2-5	CASSFMDSQETQYF	TGCGCCAGCAGCTTTATGGACTCTCAAGAGACCCAGTACTTC
12	NA	NA	TRBV11-3	TRBJ1-1	CASSLGSAEAFF	TGTGCCAGCAGCCTTGGCAGTGCTGAAGCTTTCTTT
16	NA	TRBD2	TRBV7-2	TRBJ2-7	CASSPGLGIGSYEQYF	TGTGCCAGCAGTCCCGGACTAGGGATAGGCTCCTACGAGCAGTACTTC
15	NA	TRBD1	TRBV12-5	TRBJ2-1	CASGLWDKGANEQFF	TGTGCTAGTGGTTTGTGGGACAAGGGGGCCAATGAGCAGTTCTTC
13	once	NA	TRBV14	TRBJ1-1	CASSQSGPPEAFF	TGTGCCAGCAGCCAAAGTGGGCCCCCCGAAGCTTTCTTT
15	NA	NA	TRBV19	TRBJ1-1	CASSIGGLLNTEAFF	TGTGCCAGTAGTATTGGGGGACTGTTGAACACTGAAGCTTTCTTT
13	NA	NA	TRBV6-1	TRBJ1-2	CASSEAPQYGYTF	TGTGCCAGCAGTGAAGCGCCACAGTATGGCTACACCTTC
13	NA	NA	TRBV9	TRBJ1-1	CASSVGGRTEAFF	TGTGCCAGCAGCGTAGGAGGGAGGACTGAAGCTTTCTTT
14	NA	TRBD1	TRBV5-1	TRBJ2-7	CASTLTGGSDEQYF	TGCGCCAGCACCTTGACAGGGGGCAGCGACGAGCAGTACTTC
15	NA	NA	TRBV6-5	TRBJ1-2	CASSLPLPSNYGYTF	TGTGCCAGCAGTCTCCCACTTCCGTCAAACTATGGCTACACCTTC
14	NA	TRBD1	TRBV30	TRBJ1-1	CAWGGTGGRTEAFF	TGTGCCTGGGGTGGGACAGGGGGACGGACTGAAGCTTTCTTT
13	NA	NA	TRBV11-2	TRBJ1-2	CASSWLQVGGYTF	TGTGCCAGCAGCTGGCTACAGGTCGGAGGCTACACCTTC
16	NA	TRBD2	TRBV5-1	TRBJ2-1	CASSFFGGGARNEQFF	TGCGCCAGCAGCTTCTTTGGCGGGGGGGCCCGCAATGAGCAGTTCTTC
14	NA	TRBD1	TRBV4-1	TRBJ1-5	CASSRGQGDQPQHF	TGCGCCAGCAGCCGCGGACAGGGGGATCAGCCCCAGCATTTT
14	NA	TRBD1	TRBV3-1/TRBV3-2	TRBJ2-7	CASSQRDRAYEQYF	TGTGCCAGCAGCCAGAGGGACAGGGCCTACGAGCAGTACTTC
14	NA	NA	TRBV13	TRBJ2-5	CASSIEQATETQYF	TGTGCCAGCAGCATCGAACAGGCAACAGAGACCCAGTACTTC
12	NA	NA	TRBV5-1	TRBJ1-2	CASRQLNYGYTF	TGCGCCAGCAGACAGCTAAACTATGGCTACACCTTC
15	NA	NA	TRBV27	TRBJ1-3	CASSFAGAAGNTIYF	TGTGCCAGCAGTTTCGCGGGGGCAGCAGGAAACACCATATATTTT
16	NA	TRBD1	TRBV19	TRBJ1-5	CASKGFQTGRDQPQHF	TGTGCCAGTAAAGGCTTCCAGACAGGGCGGGACCAGCCCCAGCATTTT
15	NA	NA	TRBV27	TRBJ1-6	CATHARGYRGSPLHF	TGTGCCACCCACGCCAGGGGCTATAGAGGTTCACCCCTCCACTTT
15	NA	TRBD1	TRBV6-5	TRBJ2-7	CASRAGTGGAGEQYF	TGTGCCAGCCGGGCCGGGACAGGGGGCGCGGGGGAGCAGTACTTC
12	NA	TRBD1	TRBV29-1	TRBJ1-2	CSGGGQASGYTF	TGCAGCGGGGGGGGACAGGCGTCCGGCTACACCTTC
16	NA	TRBD2	TRBV24-1	TRBJ2-1	CATSETQRGGYNEQFF	TGTGCCACCAGTGAAACCCAGCGGGGGGGATACAATGAGCAGTTCTTC
15	NA	TRBD1	TRBV19	TRBJ2-7	CASRMRQGPSYEQYF	TGTGCCAGTAGGATGAGACAGGGTCCATCCTACGAGCAGTACTTC
16	once	NA	TRBV7-2	TRBJ2-3	CASSSAGTTGTDTQYF	TGTGCCAGCAGCTCGGCCGGGACAACTGGCACAGATACGCAGTATTTT
12	once	NA	TRBV5-4	TRBJ2-7	CASSKQGYEQYF	TGTGCCAGCAGCAAACAGGGTTACGAGCAGTACTTC
15	NA	TRBD1	TRBV23-1	TRBJ1-2	CASSHWDRERAGYTF	TGCGCCAGCAGTCACTGGGACAGGGAACGGGCTGGCTACACCTTC
11	NA	NA	TRBV7-9	TRBJ1-4	CASSLIDTVFF	TGTGCCAGCAGCTTGATCGACACGGTGTTTTTT
14	NA	TRBD1	TRBV6-2/TRBV6-3	TRBJ1-6	CASSMDRGASPLHF	TGTGCCAGCAGCATGGACAGGGGAGCTTCACCCCTCCACTTT
13	NA	TRBD1	TRBV7-3	TRBJ1-2	CASSPGTGYGYTF	TGTGCCAGCAGCCCTGGGACAGGGTATGGCTACACCTTC
14	NA	NA	TRBV28	TRBJ2-2	CASSFRLNTGELFF	TGTGCCAGCAGTTTTCGTTTGAACACCGGGGAGCTGTTTTTT
17	NA	NA	TRBV7-6	TRBJ1-5	CASSLASGRAQNQPQHF	TGTGCCAGCAGCTTAGCGAGTGGGAGGGCTCAGAATCAGCCCCAGCATTTT
15	NA	TRBD1	TRBV9	TRBJ1-2	CASSPPSGQIYGYTF	TGTGCCAGCAGCCCCCCCTCGGGACAGATCTATGGCTACACCTTC
16	NA	NA	TRBV28	TRBJ1-5	CASSLGGYGSNQPQHF	TGTGCCAGCAGTTTAGGGGGGTATGGAAGCAATCAGCCCCAGCATTTT